These 3 T cell receptor beta chains were all obtained from the same sample, sequenced in a study of cytomegalovirus exposure and HLA in healthy donors. Amplification used 60 Vbeta primers and 13 Jbeta primers. Libraries were prepared by immunoSEQ multiplex PCR; TCRdb keeps only in-frame clonotypes and omits some of them. The sample lists 100,000 to 150,000 clones; approximately 83% were seen once. The sequencing input was PBMCs. These receptors were obtained from a girl under 10 years old in good health and CMV-seronegative.

This clone appeared a few times. The V call is TRBV4-3, the J call TRBJ2-6, with 10 nucleotides matching TRBD1. The V segment lost 3 bases and the J segment 2 bases; nucleotides outside the gene matches: 10. The CDR3 extends over 19 amino acids. Germline lookup yields CDR1 LGHNA and CDR2 YSLEER. CDR3 nucleotide sequence: TGCGCCAGCAGCCACATATACCGGGACAGGGGAGCTGGGGCCAACGTCCTGACTTTC. Translation gives CASSHIYRDRGAGANVLTF.

The chain carries TRBV7-2 and TRBJ2-7; TRBD1 matches at 10 bases. This CDR3 is built from 15 residues. Germline V gene sequence: CDR1 SGHTA, CDR2 FQGNSA. The ends lost 1 base at V and 4 bases at J; junction bases unmatched: 4. The CDR3 reads CASSLDDRGLYEQYF. CDR3 bases: TGTGCCAGCAGCTTAGACGACAGGGGGCTTTACGAGCAGTACTTC.

The V gene is TRBV29-1, the J gene TRBJ2-3; possibly TRBD2 for D (7 bases). Germline CDR1 reads SQVTM; CDR2 reads ANQGSEA. The V end was cut by 5 bases, the J end by 4 bases, with 13 bases between. The CDR3 contains 13 residues. DNA of the CDR3: TGCAGCGTTACAGGGAGGGTCGCAGATACGCAGTATTTT. Its translation is CSVTGRVADTQYF.